These 2 T cell receptor beta chains were all obtained from the same sample, sequenced in a study of T-cell reconstitution after alpha-beta-depleted transplantation in children. Preparation of the TCRbeta library involved a method that used unique molecular identifiers. TCRdb analysed the PCR reads with MiXCR anew, one entry per CDR3 protein. The data contain 200,000 to 300,000 distinct CDR3 sequences, 20% to 30% of them singletons. The sample consisted of PBMCs, mostly from graft donor cells, taken 360 days after TCRalphabeta/CD19-depleted stem cell transplant. Every receptor here comes from a female patient aged 2 to 10 who had a stem cell transplant for congenital amegakaryocytic thrombocytopenia, so the T cells may come from the graft donor.

This rearrangement joins TRBV9 to TRBJ2-4, with 8 nucleotides matching TRBD1. Losses at the gene ends were 3 bases for V and 6 bases for J; bases not matched to a gene: 2. The CDR3 loop spans 13 amino acids. CDR1 is SGDLS and CDR2 is YYNGEE in the germline V gene. The CDR3 loop reads CASSGQGRNIQYF. CDR3 DNA sequence: TGTGCCAGCAGCGGACAGGGGAGAAACATTCAGTACTTC.

The CDR3, as DNA: TGCGCCAGCAGCTTGTTAGGGGTTGGCCAGCCCCAGCATTTT. Protein product: CASSLLGVGQPQHF. J is TRBJ1-5 and V is TRBV5-1, with D maybe TRBD1 (5 bases). Trimming left V 1 base short and J 7 bases short, with 12 bases between. This CDR3 has 14 amino acids. Germline CDR1 and CDR2: SGHRS and YFSETQ.